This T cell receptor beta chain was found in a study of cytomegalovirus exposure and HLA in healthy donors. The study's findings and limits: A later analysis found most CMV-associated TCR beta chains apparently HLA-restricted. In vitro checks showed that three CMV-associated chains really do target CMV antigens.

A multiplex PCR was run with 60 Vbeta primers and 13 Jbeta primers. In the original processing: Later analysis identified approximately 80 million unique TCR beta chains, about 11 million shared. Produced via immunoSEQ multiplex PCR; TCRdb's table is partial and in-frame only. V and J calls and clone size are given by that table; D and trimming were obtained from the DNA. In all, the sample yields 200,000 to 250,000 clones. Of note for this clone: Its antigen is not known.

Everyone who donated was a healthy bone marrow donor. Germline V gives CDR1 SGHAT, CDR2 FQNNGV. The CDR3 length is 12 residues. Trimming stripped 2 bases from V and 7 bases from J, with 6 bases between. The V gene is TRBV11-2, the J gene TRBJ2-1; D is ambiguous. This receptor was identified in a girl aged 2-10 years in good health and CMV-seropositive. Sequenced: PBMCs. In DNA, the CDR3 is TGTGCCAGCAGCTTATCGGTGAATGAGCAGTTCTTC. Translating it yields CASSLSVNEQFF.